This T cell receptor (beta chain) was documented in a study of beta chain features in type 1 diabetes. Study-wide results and caveats: Type 1 diabetes patients had moderately but significantly shorter TCRB CDR3s in all four CD4+ subsets.

On this clone: The target antigen is unknown.

The whole isolated RNA underwent reverse transcription, so sequencing captured expressed TCRB transcripts. The method was immunoSEQ multiplex PCR; TCRdb's version includes in-frame clones alone and lacks a portion of them. The data hold 300,000 to 450,000 clones, with around 12% observed a single time. It was via CD45RO/CCR7/CD25/CD127/CD95/CD27 that CD4+ naive, central memory, regulatory and stem cell-like memory cells were sorted. This sequence was found in a woman aged 18-29 years with type 1 diabetes. The sequencing input was naive CD4+ T cells from blood.

CDR3 protein: CASSDGRETQYF. The CDR3 DNA follows: TGTGCCAGCAGTGACGGGAGAGAGACCCAGTACTTC. The chain employs TRBV2 and TRBJ2-5; a possible D gene is TRBD2 (6 bases). The CDR3 contains 12 residues. Germline V lookup: CDR1 SNHLY, CDR2 FYNNEI. V lost 3 bases and J lost 4, with 6 bases in between.